Below, one T cell receptor beta chain is given with its context. Its antigen is still unknown. This entry comes from a study of cytomegalovirus exposure and HLA in healthy donors. In the study overall: In a later analysis, the roughly 120 validation repertoires were reported to have used the same platform as the roughly 610 first-cohort repertoires. The study's findings and limits: The study recorded about 160 TCR beta chains that were cytomegalovirus-associated. Cytomegalovirus status was reportedly diagnosed by the classifier with high specificity and sensitivity.

Germline-derived CDR1 and CDR2 are LNHDA and SQIVND (reference sequence). The V gene lost 3 bases and the J gene lost 8 bases, with 11 bases spanning the gap. The CDR3 is 13 amino acids. Sequencing used immunoSEQ multiplex PCR; TCRdb keeps in-frame clones, though not all of them. The sample shows 200,000 to 250,000 clones, roughly 88% of them seen only once. This clonotype was sampled from a woman in her 30s in good health and CMV-seropositive. The sequencing input was PBMCs. V and J are TRBV19 and TRBJ1-5; D gene ambiguous. CDR3 sequence (DNA): TGTGCCAGTAGTATTAGCCTTCGGGAGCCCCAGCATTTT. Residues: CASSISLREPQHF.